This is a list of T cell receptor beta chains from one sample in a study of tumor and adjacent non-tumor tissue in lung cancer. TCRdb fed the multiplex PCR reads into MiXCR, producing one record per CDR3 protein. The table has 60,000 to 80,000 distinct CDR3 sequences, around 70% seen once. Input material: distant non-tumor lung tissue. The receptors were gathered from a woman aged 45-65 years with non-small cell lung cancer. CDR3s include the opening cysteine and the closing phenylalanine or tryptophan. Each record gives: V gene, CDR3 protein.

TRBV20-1	CSARPLAQELSGQYF
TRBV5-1	CTSSLVSSETYNEQFF
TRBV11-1	CASRLTGMDTQYF
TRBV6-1	CASSEVWVGGDNEQFF
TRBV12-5	CVSAPSGANTGELFF
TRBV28	CASNPGPGLYNSPLHF
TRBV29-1	CSVVRRHYEQYF
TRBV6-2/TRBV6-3	CVSSYGGSSSTDTQYF
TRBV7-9	CASNTDRAQGGNTIYF
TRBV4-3	CASSQDKLAGVRNEQFF
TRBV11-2	CASSLAGETDTQYF
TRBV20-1	CSASREGTGYGKYF
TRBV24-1	CATSDLGTGGRNEQFF
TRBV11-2	CASSFKGRGHNDEQFF
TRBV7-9	CASSFGEQFF
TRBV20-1	CSARDYRTGGAVLYGCTF
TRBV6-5	CASSRQSSGVNVLTF
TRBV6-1	CVSIPKGGINTGELSF
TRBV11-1	CASSLKPRGNEKFF
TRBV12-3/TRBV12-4	CVSSFKGTGGTDTQYF
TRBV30	CVWSVHSGRTNSYNEQFF
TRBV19	CASTTGGGEYYGYTF
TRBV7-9	CASSTGTDDTEAFF
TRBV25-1	CASSEEGLAGWETQYF
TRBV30	CAWSRGGISYEQYF
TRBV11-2	CASSIFQSYEQYF
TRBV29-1	CSIVLLAGGVGELFF
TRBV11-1	CASESRDRVTEAFF
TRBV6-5	CASSPRTGLNQPQHF
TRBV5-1	CASSPRQSPGELFF
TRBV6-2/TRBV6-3	CVSSYAEREATNTQYF
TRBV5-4	CASGSGVETFF
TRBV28	CASRRNSSPLHF
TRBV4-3	CTSSRKPVGPRSQSQRGNEQFF
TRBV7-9	CASRARGGGGYTF
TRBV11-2	CSSSLGQFTDTQYF
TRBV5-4	CASSFGLAGAVGGAGELFF
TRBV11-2	CVSSLAPLAGSNSYEEYF
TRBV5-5	CASSLFKQLNPPLHF